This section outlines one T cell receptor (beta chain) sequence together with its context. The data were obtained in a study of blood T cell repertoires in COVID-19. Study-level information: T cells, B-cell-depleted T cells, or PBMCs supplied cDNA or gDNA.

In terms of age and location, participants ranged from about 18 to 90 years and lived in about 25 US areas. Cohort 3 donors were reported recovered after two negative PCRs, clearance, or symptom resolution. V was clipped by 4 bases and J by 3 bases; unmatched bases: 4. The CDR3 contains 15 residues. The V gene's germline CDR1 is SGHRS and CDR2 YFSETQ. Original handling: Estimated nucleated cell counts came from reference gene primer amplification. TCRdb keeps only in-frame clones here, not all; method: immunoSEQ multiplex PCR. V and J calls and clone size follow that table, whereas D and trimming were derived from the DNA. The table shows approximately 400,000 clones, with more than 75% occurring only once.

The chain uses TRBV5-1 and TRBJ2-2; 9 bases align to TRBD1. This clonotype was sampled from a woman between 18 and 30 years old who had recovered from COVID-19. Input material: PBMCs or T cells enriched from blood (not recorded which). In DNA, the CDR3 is TGCGCCAGCAGCCCGGACAGGGGTGACACCGGGGAGCTGTTTTTT. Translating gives CASSPDRGDTGELFF.